These 6 T cell receptor beta chains came from one sample sequenced in a study of blood T cells in healthy people across ages. The second PCR ran about 7 to 12 cycles with a sample-barcoded 5' primer and J-beta primers. TCRdb re-called the 5' RACE reads with MiXCR, one entry per CDR3 protein. Among just under 750,000 distinct CDR3 sequences listed, about a fifth were seen once. Sequencing input: blood. These receptors originate from a man aged 65-85 years in good health.

The rearrangement links TRBV12-3 or TRBV12-4 to TRBJ2-1; the match to TRBD2 covers 13 bases. The CDR3 has 17 amino acids. J was trimmed by 6 bases and V by 5 bases; bases with no gene match: 10. In DNA, the CDR3 is TGTGCCAGCAGTCCCCCGGGACTAGCGGGACCGTTCAATGAGCAGTTCTTC. This gives the protein CASSPPGLAGPFNEQFF.

This rearrangement joins TRBV7-9 to TRBJ2-5; D might be TRBD2 (6 bases). The J call is doubtful: the DNA matches TRBJ2-7 better. This CDR3 spans 14 amino acids. Germline assignment: CDR1 SEHNR and CDR2 FQNEAQ (reference sequence). This CDR3 reads CASSLDGSPYEQYV. For the CDR3, the DNA is TGTGCCAGCAGCTTAGACGGGAGTCCGTACGAGCAGTACGTC.

The CDR3 spells CASSEWSSPYEQYV. In nucleotides, the CDR3 is TGCGCCAGCAGTGAGTGGAGCAGTCCCTACGAGCAGTACGTC. The chain combines TRBV10-2 with TRBJ2-1; D unresolved. With the DNA end fitting TRBJ2-7 better, the J assignment may be wrong. CDR3 length: 14 residues. Germline values: CDR1 WSHSY, CDR2 SAAADI.

This rearrangement joins TRBV18 to TRBJ1-2; D perhaps matches TRBD1 (6 bases). This CDR3 comprises 15 residues. In germline, CDR1 is KGHSH, CDR2 LQKENI. V lost 2 bases and J 2 bases, leaving 12 bases between the germline ends. The CDR3 sequence: CASSPSHGQNYGYTF. The CDR3 DNA follows: TGTGCCAGCTCACCATCCCACGGACAGAACTATGGCTACACCTTC. Together with reference TRBV18 and TRBJ1-2, the CDR3 gives the full variable domain: NAGVMQNPRHLVRRRGQEARLRCSPMKGHSHVYWYRQLPEEGLKFMVYLQKENIIDESGMPKERFSAEFPKEGPSILRIQQVVRGDSAAYFCASSPSHGQNYGYTFGSGTRLTVV.

The chain combines TRBV3-1 with TRBJ1-1, with TRBD1 identical over 10 bases. This CDR3 comprises 15 residues. V dropped 4 bases and J dropped 5; count of bases not matched to a gene: 7. Germline V gene sequence: CDR1 LGHDT, CDR2 YNNKEL (reference sequence). DNA of the CDR3: TGTGCCAGCAGCCGACCGGGACAGGGGTTAACTGAAGCTTTCTTT. It encodes CASSRPGQGLTEAFF.

There are a few counts of this clonotype. The CDR3, as DNA: TGTGCCAGCAGTGAAACGGGCAATGAGCAGTTCTTC. Encoded protein: CASSETGNEQFF. The chain has TRBV2 and TRBJ2-1; no clear D gene. The CDR3 has 12 amino acids. V lost 2 bases and J 6 bases, leaving 5 bases between the germline ends. Germline V CDR1 and CDR2: SNHLY, FYNNEI.